A single sample is the source of the 22 T cell receptor beta chains below, sequenced in a study of blood T cells in healthy people across ages. The second PCR ran about 7 to 12 cycles with a sample-barcoded 5' primer and J-beta primers. TCRdb reprocessed the 5' RACE reads via MiXCR and lists one record per CDR3 protein. The repertoire holds 800,000 to 950,000 distinct CDR3 sequences, under 35% seen once, with around 9.6% in the top ten. These data also formed part of another study, on T cells of mothers and their children.

Sample: blood. These TCRs come from a woman aged 40 to 55 in good health.

Remarks on this clonotype: One end of the junction is discordant with germline, which a read error may explain. The chain uses TRBV4-1 and TRBJ2-5; D gene ambiguous. Germline-derived CDR1 and CDR2 are MGHRA and YSYEKL. The CDR3 totals 14 residues. The chain's CDR3 is CASSPPASEETRYF. The CDR3 DNA sequence: TGCGCCAGCAGCCCCCCGGCTTCTGAAGAGACCCGGTACTTC.

The rearrangement links TRBV7-2 to TRBJ2-7, with 8 bases aligning to TRBD1. Germline loops: CDR1 SGHTA, CDR2 FQGNSA. CDR3 length equals 16 residues. V gave up 2 bases and J gave up 7 bases; unmatched junction bases: 13. The CDR3 DNA follows: TGTGCCAGCAGCTTAATACAGGGGGGATTGAATAATGAGCAGTACTTC. Translation gives CASSLIQGGLNNEQYF.

This clonotype has a count of ten or more. This CDR3 reads CASSLVVGPEETQYF. CDR3 coding DNA: TGCGCCAGCAGCTTGGTTGTAGGGCCCGAAGAGACCCAGTACTTC. The rearrangement uses TRBV5-1 and TRBJ2-5, with D hard to call. Germline CDR1 reads SGHRS; CDR2 reads YFSETQ. The CDR3 has 15 residues. The V gene lost 0 bases and the J gene lost 3 bases, with 12 bases spanning the gap.

The CDR3 nucleotides read TGTGCCAGCAGCTCCCAGGGGGTGGGTCAGCCCCAGCATTTT. This gives the protein CASSSQGVGQPQHF. This rearrangement joins TRBV25-1 to TRBJ1-5, with 7 positions matching TRBD1. This CDR3 has 14 amino acids. Germline V lookup: CDR1 MGHDK, CDR2 SYGVNS. V trimming: 6 bases; J trimming: 6 bases; junction bases outside the gene matches: 8. Full variable domain (rest looked up from reference TRBV25-1 and TRBJ1-5): EADIYQTPRYLVIGTGKKITLECSQTMGHDKMYWYQQDPGMELHLIHYSYGVNSTEKGDLSSESTVSRIRTEHFPLTLESARPSHTSQYLCASSSQGVGQPQHFGDGTRLSIL.

Worth noting for this clonotype: A junction boundary mismatches the germline segment, possibly from a read error. J is TRBJ2-5 and V is TRBV3-1, with no clear D. The CDR3 has 16 amino acids. Germline values: CDR1 LGHDT, CDR2 YNNKEL (reference sequence). CDR3 DNA sequence: TGTGCCAGCAGCCCCCCCCCGATCGCGAACCAAGAGACACAGTACTTC. Translation gives CASSPPPIANQETQYF.

V is TRBV3-1 and J is TRBJ1-1; possible D gene TRBD1, 6 bases. Germline CDR1 LGHDT, CDR2 YNNKEL (reference sequence). With 6 bases removed from V and 4 bases from J, the gap between germline ends came to 15 bases. CDR3 size: 14 residues. The CDR3 DNA reads as TGTGCCAGCAGGGAGGGGAGGGACACCACTGAAGCTTTCTTT. Translating it yields CASREGRDTTEAFF.

This clonotype has only a few counts. This chain links TRBV27 with TRBJ1-2; possible D gene TRBD1, 6 bases. The germline V gene has CDR1 MNHEY and CDR2 SMNVEV (reference sequence). CDR3 length equals 14 residues. The germline V and J ends were trimmed by 5 bases and 8 bases, with 18 bases remaining between them. The chain's CDR3 is CASSPLQGLEGYTF. Here the CDR3 DNA reads TGTGCCAGCAGTCCGTTACAGGGACTAGAGGGCTACACCTTC.

V and J are TRBV18 and TRBJ1-6, with a weak D call TRBD1 (6 bases). This CDR3 region has 16 residues. The V gene lost 3 bases and the J gene lost 7 bases, with 16 bases spanning the gap. The germline V gene encodes CDR1 KGHSH and CDR2 LQKENI. CDR3 coding DNA: TGTGCCAGCTCACCCTCTCAACAGGGTTACAATTCACCCCTCCACTTT. Amino acid sequence: CASSPSQQGYNSPLHF.

The chain combines TRBV27 with TRBJ1-1; D gene uncertain. CDR1 is MNHEY, CDR2 SMNVEV, per germline (reference sequence). Trimming pared 2 bases from V and 3 bases from J, leaving 7 bases between. The CDR3 consists of 13 residues. CDR3 sequence (DNA): TGTGCCAGCAGTTTAAGCGTGGACACTGAAGCTTTCTTT. It is translated as CASSLSVDTEAFF.

This chain joins TRBV19 and TRBJ1-5; 7 nucleotides align to TRBD1. CDR1 and CDR2 from the germline V gene are LNHDA and SQIVND (reference sequence). The ends lost 5 bases at V and 0 bases at J; junction bases unmatched: 10. This CDR3 has 17 amino acids. Written as DNA, the CDR3 is TGTGCCAGTAGTCCCCGGGACAGCCGATATAGCAATCAGCCCCAGCATTTT. As protein: CASSPRDSRYSNQPQHF.

The sample holds many counts of this clonotype. The rearrangement links TRBV28 to TRBJ2-7, with D maybe TRBD2 (6 bases). CDR1 MDHEN and CDR2 SYDVKM come from the germline V gene. The CDR3 runs to 19 residues. V lost 1 base, J lost 4 bases, and 26 bases lay in between. The DNA of the CDR3 is TGTGCCAGCAGTTTATCCCTATCCGTCCGGGAGAAACTAAATTACGAGCAGTACTTC. Translation gives CASSLSLSVREKLNYEQYF.

This chain links TRBV20-1 with TRBJ2-1; 10 bases map to TRBD1. With 3 bases clipped from V and 3 bases from J, the junction kept 5 bases outside the gene matches. Germline V lookup: CDR1 DFQATT, CDR2 SNEGSKA (reference sequence). This CDR3 comprises 15 residues. The DNA for the CDR3 is TGCAGTGCTAGGGACAGGGGGACGATCTACAATGAGCAGTTCTTC. Translated, it gives CSARDRGTIYNEQFF.

This clonotype showed up many times. The chain employs TRBV29-1 and TRBJ1-1; no firm D call. Germline CDR1 is SQVTM and CDR2 is ANQGSEA. V gave up 0 bases and J gave up 6 bases, with 17 bases separating them. CDR3 length: 15 residues. The CDR3 is CSVEDLGMGGPEAFF. The CDR3 DNA sequence: TGCAGCGTTGAAGATCTGGGAATGGGTGGGCCTGAAGCTTTCTTT.

This chain uses TRBV7-2 with TRBJ2-5; 8 bases fit TRBD1. The CDR3 spans 16 residues. Trimming at V came to 0 bases and at J to 11 bases, leaving 14 bases not matched to a gene. Germline V lookup: CDR1 SGHTA, CDR2 FQGNSA. The DNA of the CDR3 is TGTGCCAGCAGCTTAGCGCAGGGGGCGAGATACAATGAGCAGTACTTC. It encodes CASSLAQGARYNEQYF.

This clonotype was found a few times. The chain joins TRBV18 to TRBJ2-3; 7 nucleotides agree with TRBD2. V gave up 4 bases and J gave up 0 bases; unmatched junction bases: 7. The CDR3 length is 16 residues. Per the germline V gene, CDR1 is KGHSH and CDR2 is LQKENI. The CDR3 region is CASSRDGGTSTDTQYF. The CDR3 DNA follows: TGTGCCAGCTCACGTGACGGGGGGACTAGCACAGATACGCAGTATTTT.

This chain joins TRBV28 and TRBJ2-2; D not certain. The germline V gene has CDR1 MDHEN and CDR2 SYDVKM. V lost 0 bases and J 0 bases, leaving 5 bases between the germline ends. This CDR3 spans 15 amino acids. The CDR3 sequence: CASSLWITNTGELFF. The CDR3 DNA reads TGTGCCAGCAGTTTATGGATTACGAACACCGGGGAGCTGTTTTTT.

This clonotype was found a few times. DNA of the CDR3: TGTGCCAGTAGTACAACTACAGGGGCCCAGCCCCAGCATTTT. Its translation is CASSTTTGAQPQHF. The chain employs TRBV19 and TRBJ1-5; 7 positions agree with TRBD1. This CDR3 region has 14 residues. In germline, CDR1 is LNHDA, CDR2 SQIVND (reference sequence). V shed 4 bases and J 7 bases; nucleotides not matched to a gene: 7.

The rearrangement links TRBV5-1 to TRBJ2-1; possibly TRBD1 for D (5 bases). Germline CDR1 SGHRS, CDR2 YFSETQ. V was clipped by 9 bases and J by 6 bases, with 19 bases between them. The CDR3 runs to 14 residues. The chain's CDR3 is CATKAGASTNEQFF. The CDR3 DNA follows: TGCGCCACCAAAGCTGGGGCTTCTACCAATGAGCAGTTCTTC.

The rearrangement links TRBV12-5 to TRBJ1-1; TRBD1 agrees at 7 bases. The CDR3 length is 16 residues. The trim removed 1 base at V and 3 bases at J, leaving 8 bases unmatched. Germline V gene sequence: CDR1 LGHNT, CDR2 FRNRAP. CDR3 coding DNA: TGTGCTAGTGGTTTGGCTACAGGGGCTCGGGACACTGAAGCTTTCTTT. This translates into CASGLATGARDTEAFF.

The rearrangement joins TRBV15 to TRBJ2-7; D not resolved. Germline V gives CDR1 LNHNV, CDR2 YYDKDF (reference sequence). The CDR3 loop spans 14 amino acids. V was clipped by 0 bases and J by 0 bases, with 6 bases between them. The CDR3 here is CATSRDAGSYEQYF. The CDR3 nucleotides are TGTGCCACCAGCAGAGATGCAGGCTCCTACGAGCAGTACTTC.

This clonotype was seen a few times. This rearrangement joins TRBV19 to TRBJ1-2, with a possible D match to TRBD1 (5 bases). V was pared by 3 bases and J by 8 bases, with 10 bases between. Germline V lookup: CDR1 LNHDA, CDR2 SQIVND (reference sequence). The CDR3 runs to 12 residues. The CDR3 region is CASSIGARGYTF. DNA of the CDR3: TGTGCCAGTAGTATCGGGGCGAGGGGCTACACCTTC.

This clonotype was found many times. The CDR3 loop reads CASSQKLNAGQGAWEQYF. CDR3 bases: TGCGCCAGCAGCCAAAAGCTGAATGCTGGACAGGGGGCTTGGGAGCAGTACTTC. The chain carries TRBV4-3 and TRBJ2-7; TRBD1 aligns across 11 bases. V was clipped by 2 bases and J by 7 bases; unmatched bases: 16. Germline-derived CDR1 and CDR2 are LGHNA and YSLEER. The CDR3 is 18 amino acids.